Each of the 6 T cell receptor beta chains below was sequenced from the same sample in a study of blood T cell repertoires in COVID-19. Data came from immunoSEQ multiplex PCR; TCRdb stores just in-frame clones and leaves some out. The sample lists about 360,000 clones, around 87% occurring once. Specimen: peripheral blood. These receptors came from a human donor in a cohort sampled during active COVID-19.

J is TRBJ1-2 and V is TRBV10-3; 12 bases map to TRBD1. V lost 7 bases to trimming and J lost 7 bases; unmatched junction nucleotides: 7. Germline CDR1 reads ENHRY; CDR2 reads SYGVKD. The CDR3 is 14 amino acids. The CDR3 DNA follows: TGTGCCATCATTGGGGACAGGGGGCTTGGTGGCTACACCTTC. Translating it yields CAIIGDRGLGGYTF.

This chain joins TRBV4-2 and TRBJ2-2; a weak D match, TRBD2 (5 bases). V gave up 0 bases and J gave up 6 bases, with 14 bases separating them. The CDR3 is 16 amino acids. In germline, CDR1 is LGHNA, CDR2 YNFKEQ. The chain's CDR3 is CASSQEWRGWAGELFF. The CDR3 DNA sequence: TGTGCCAGCAGCCAAGAGTGGCGAGGGTGGGCCGGGGAGCTGTTTTTT.

This chain uses TRBV5-6 with TRBJ2-7; D may be TRBD2 (6 bases). Trimming took 1 base from V and 4 from J, leaving 18 bases between them. Germline V gene sequence: CDR1 SGHDT, CDR2 YYEEEE. The CDR3 runs to 16 residues. The CDR3 DNA follows: TGTGCCAGCAGCTTGTCAAGCAGTAGCGGCTTATACGAGCAGTACTTC. Amino acid sequence: CASSLSSSSGLYEQYF.

The chain is built from TRBV29-1 and TRBJ1-1; D is perhaps TRBD1 (5 bases). The CDR3 runs 13 residues. Trimming shortened V by 3 bases and J by 3 bases, and 11 bases separated the two germline ends. Germline V gene data show CDR1 as SQVTM and CDR2 as ANQGSEA. CDR3 sequence reads: CSVDRAGDTEAFF. CDR3 in DNA: TGCAGCGTTGATAGGGCGGGGGACACTGAAGCTTTCTTT.

J is TRBJ1-3 and V is TRBV19; possible D gene TRBD1, 5 bases. The CDR3 is 14 amino acids. With 3 bases removed from V and 4 bases from J, the gap between germline ends came to 10 bases. The germline V gene encodes CDR1 LNHDA and CDR2 SQIVND (reference sequence). Here the CDR3 DNA reads TGTGCCAGTAGTATGACCGGGGGGGGAAACACCATATATTTT. This translates into CASSMTGGGNTIYF.

The CDR3 DNA is TGTGCCAGCAGTCAACAGAGGAACACTGAAGCTTTCTTT. This encodes CASSQQRNTEAFF. The chain couples TRBV2 to TRBJ1-1; D not certain. The CDR3 covers 13 residues. Trimming cost V 5 bases and J 1 base, with 8 bases left between them. CDR1 SNHLY and CDR2 FYNNEI come from the germline V gene.